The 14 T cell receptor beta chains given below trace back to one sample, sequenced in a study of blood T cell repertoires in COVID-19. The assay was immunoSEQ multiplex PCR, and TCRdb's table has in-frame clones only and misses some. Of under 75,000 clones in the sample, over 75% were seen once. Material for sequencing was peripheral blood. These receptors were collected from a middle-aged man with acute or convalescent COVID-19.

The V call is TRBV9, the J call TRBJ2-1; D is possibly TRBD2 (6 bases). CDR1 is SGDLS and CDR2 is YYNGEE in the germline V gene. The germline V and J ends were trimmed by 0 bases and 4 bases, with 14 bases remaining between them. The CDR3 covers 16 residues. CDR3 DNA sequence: TGTGCCAGCAGCGTAGGTGGAACGGGAGTGTACAATGAGCAGTTCTTC. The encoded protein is CASSVGGTGVYNEQFF.

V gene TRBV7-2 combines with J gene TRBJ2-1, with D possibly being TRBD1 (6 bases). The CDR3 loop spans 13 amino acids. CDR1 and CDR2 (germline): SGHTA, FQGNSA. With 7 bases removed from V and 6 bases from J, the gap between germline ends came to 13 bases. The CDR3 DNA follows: TGTGCCAGCAACAAAGTAGGGGGCAATGAGCAGTTCTTC. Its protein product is CASNKVGGNEQFF.

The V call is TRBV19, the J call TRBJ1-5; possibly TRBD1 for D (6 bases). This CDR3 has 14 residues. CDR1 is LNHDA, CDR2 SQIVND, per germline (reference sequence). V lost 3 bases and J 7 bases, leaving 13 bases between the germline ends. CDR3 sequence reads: CASSIVTGDQPQHF. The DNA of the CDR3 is TGTGCCAGTAGTATTGTGACAGGCGACCAGCCCCAGCATTTT.

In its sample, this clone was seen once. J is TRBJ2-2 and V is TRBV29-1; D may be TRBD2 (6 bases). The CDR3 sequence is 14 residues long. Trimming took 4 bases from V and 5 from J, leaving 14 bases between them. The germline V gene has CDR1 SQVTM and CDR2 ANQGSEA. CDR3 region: CSVGGLPGTGELFF. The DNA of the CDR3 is TGCAGCGTTGGGGGACTGCCCGGGACCGGGGAGCTGTTTTTT.

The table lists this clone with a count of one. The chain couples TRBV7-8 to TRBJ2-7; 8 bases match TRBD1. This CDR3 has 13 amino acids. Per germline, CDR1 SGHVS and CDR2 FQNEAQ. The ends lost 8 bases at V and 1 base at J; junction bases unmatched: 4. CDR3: CASRDRWSYEQYV. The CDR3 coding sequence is TGTGCCAGCCGGGACAGGTGGTCCTACGAGCAGTACGTC.

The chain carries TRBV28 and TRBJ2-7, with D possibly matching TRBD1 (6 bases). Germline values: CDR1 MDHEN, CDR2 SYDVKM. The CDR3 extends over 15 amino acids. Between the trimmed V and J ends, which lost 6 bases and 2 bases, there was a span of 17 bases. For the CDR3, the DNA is TGTGCCAGCAGCCGTGAGACAGGACTTCCCTACGAGCAGTACTTC. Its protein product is CASSRETGLPYEQYF. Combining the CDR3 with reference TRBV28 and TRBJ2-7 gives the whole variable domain DVKVTQSSRYLVKRTGEKVFLECVQDMDHENMFWYRQDPGLGLRLIYFSYDVKMKEKGDIPEGYSVSREKKERFSLILESASTNQTSMYLCASSRETGLPYEQYFGPGTRLTVT.

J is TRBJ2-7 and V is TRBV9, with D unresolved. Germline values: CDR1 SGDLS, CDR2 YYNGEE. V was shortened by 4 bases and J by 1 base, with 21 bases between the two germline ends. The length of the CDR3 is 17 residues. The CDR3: CASSSLGDPEKSYEQYF. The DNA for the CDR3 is TGTGCCAGCAGCTCGCTCGGAGACCCGGAAAAGTCCTACGAGCAGTACTTC.

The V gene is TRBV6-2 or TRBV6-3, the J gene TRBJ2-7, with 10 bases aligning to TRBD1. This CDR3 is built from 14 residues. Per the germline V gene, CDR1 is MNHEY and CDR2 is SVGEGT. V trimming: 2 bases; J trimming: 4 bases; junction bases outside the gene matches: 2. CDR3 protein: CASSYGTGDYEQYF. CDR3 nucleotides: TGTGCCAGCAGTTACGGGACAGGGGATTACGAGCAGTACTTC.

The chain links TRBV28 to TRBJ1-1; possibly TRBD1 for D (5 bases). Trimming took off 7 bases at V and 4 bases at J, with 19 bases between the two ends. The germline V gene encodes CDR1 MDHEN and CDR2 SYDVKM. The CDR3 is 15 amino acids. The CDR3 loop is CASTGAGSGGTEAFF. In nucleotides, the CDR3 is TGTGCCAGCACCGGGGCAGGGTCGGGGGGCACTGAAGCTTTCTTT. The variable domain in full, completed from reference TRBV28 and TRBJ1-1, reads DVKVTQSSRYLVKRTGEKVFLECVQDMDHENMFWYRQDPGLGLRLIYFSYDVKMKEKGDIPEGYSVSREKKERFSLILESASTNQTSMYLCASTGAGSGGTEAFFGQGTRLTVV.

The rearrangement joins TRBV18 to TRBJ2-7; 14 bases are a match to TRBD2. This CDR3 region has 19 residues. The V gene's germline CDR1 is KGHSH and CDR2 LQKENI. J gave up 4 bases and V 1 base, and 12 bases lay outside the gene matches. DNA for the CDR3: TGTGCCAGCTCACCACACGGAGGACTAGCGGGAGGTAGTATGTACGAGCAGTACTTC. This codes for CASSPHGGLAGGSMYEQYF.

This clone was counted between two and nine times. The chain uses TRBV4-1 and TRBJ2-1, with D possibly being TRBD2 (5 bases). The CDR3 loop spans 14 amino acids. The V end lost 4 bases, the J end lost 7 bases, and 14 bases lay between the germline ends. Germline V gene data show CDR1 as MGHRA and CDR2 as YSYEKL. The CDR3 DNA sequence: TGCGCCAGCAGCCCTGGACTCAACCAAAATGAGCAGTTCTTC. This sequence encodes CASSPGLNQNEQFF.

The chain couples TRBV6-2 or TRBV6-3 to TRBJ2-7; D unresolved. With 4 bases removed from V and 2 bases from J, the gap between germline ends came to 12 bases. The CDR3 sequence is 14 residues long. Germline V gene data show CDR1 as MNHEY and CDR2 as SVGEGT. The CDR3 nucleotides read TGTGCCAGCAGTTGGCCGAGGCTCCCCTACGAGCAGTACTTC. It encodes CASSWPRLPYEQYF.

CDR3 sequence reads: CASSPSGTNTDTQYF. The CDR3 DNA reads as TGTGCCAGCAGCCCTAGCGGGACGAACACAGATACGCAGTATTTT. The rearrangement links TRBV28 to TRBJ2-3; 9 bases line up with TRBD2. V lost 6 bases and J lost 2; bases outside the gene matches: 6. This CDR3 has 15 residues. Germline CDR1 reads MDHEN; CDR2 reads SYDVKM.

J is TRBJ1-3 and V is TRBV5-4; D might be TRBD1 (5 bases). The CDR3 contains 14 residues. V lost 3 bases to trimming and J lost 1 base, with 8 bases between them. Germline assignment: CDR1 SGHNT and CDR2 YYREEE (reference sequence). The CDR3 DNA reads TGTGCCAGCAGCTCTCAGGGTTCTGGAAACACCATATATTTT. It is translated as CASSSQGSGNTIYF.